Listed here are 9 T cell receptor beta chains from one sample, sequenced in a study of glioma-infiltrating T cells after dendritic cell vaccination. Generated by immunoSEQ multiplex PCR, the TCRdb table keeps only in-frame clones and is missing some. The data contain some 91,000 clones, approximately 78% of them seen just once; the ten biggest clones take up roughly 2%. Regarding time point: after dendritic cell vaccination, including at tumor progression/relapse. This specimen was blood, taken after dendritic cell vaccination. The receptors derive from a human donor with glioblastoma.

In its sample, this clone was seen a few times. V and J are TRBV5-8 and TRBJ1-3, with D uncertain. CDR1 and CDR2 from the germline V gene are SGHTS and YDEGEE. V gave up 4 bases and J gave up 3 bases, with 5 bases separating them. This CDR3 region has 12 residues. The CDR3 protein is CASSINGNTIYF. CDR3 bases: TGTGCCAGCAGCATAAATGGAAACACCATATATTTT.

This chain uses TRBV7-9 with TRBJ1-2, with D possibly TRBD1 on 6 matching bases. V dropped 3 bases and J dropped 7 bases, with 12 bases sitting between them. The CDR3 is 13 residues long. Germline CDR1 reads SEHNR; CDR2 reads FQNEAQ (reference sequence). The CDR3 here is CASSFRQVRGYTF. In DNA form, the CDR3 reads TGTGCCAGCAGCTTCCGACAGGTTCGTGGCTACACCTTC.

In its sample, this clone was seen a few times. The gene calls are TRBV6-1 and TRBJ2-7; 10 bases are shared with TRBD1. The CDR3 totals 12 residues. Germline loops: CDR1 MNHNS, CDR2 SASEGT. V lost 5 bases to trimming and J lost 8 bases; unmatched junction nucleotides: 3. The DNA of the CDR3 is TGTGCCAGCAGTCCGACAGGGGGCAAGCAGTACTTC. Protein sequence: CASSPTGGKQYF.

V and J are TRBV2 and TRBJ2-3; D possibly corresponds to TRBD1 (5 bases). CDR3 length: 16 amino acids. Germline assignment: CDR1 SNHLY and CDR2 FYNNEI. Between the trimmed V and J ends, which lost 0 bases and 3 bases, there was a span of 13 bases. CDR3 protein: CASSEAGRVGTDTQYF. As DNA, the CDR3 is TGTGCCAGCAGTGAAGCGGGCAGGGTTGGGACAGATACGCAGTATTTT.

This chain uses TRBV7-2 with TRBJ2-2; D gene uncertain. Germline assignment: CDR1 SGHTA and CDR2 FQGNSA. V lost 8 bases, J lost 0 bases, and 7 bases lay in between. The CDR3 runs to 13 residues. CDR3 amino acids: CASPDSNTGELFF. DNA of the CDR3: TGTGCCAGCCCAGATTCGAACACCGGGGAGCTGTTTTTT.

The V and J genes are TRBV5-1 and TRBJ1-6, with a weak D call TRBD1 (5 bases). The CDR3 is 16 residues long. V lost 4 bases and J 0 bases, leaving 11 bases between the germline ends. Germline CDR1 SGHRS, CDR2 YFSETQ. The chain's CDR3 is CASSKDTVSYNSPLHF. The CDR3 nucleotides read TGCGCCAGCAGCAAGGACACGGTCTCCTATAATTCACCCCTCCACTTT.

The gene calls are TRBV18 and TRBJ2-5, with TRBD1 matching over 8 bases. Per germline, CDR1 KGHSH and CDR2 LQKENI. Trimming at V came to 3 bases and at J to 7 bases, leaving 7 bases not matched to a gene. This CDR3 spans 14 amino acids. The CDR3: CASSPSGGAGTQYF. CDR3 DNA: TGTGCCAGCTCACCTTCAGGGGGCGCAGGGACCCAGTACTTC.

CDR3 in amino acids: CSVERSRGYEQYF. CDR3 nucleotides: TGCAGCGTTGAAAGGAGTAGGGGCTACGAGCAGTACTTC. J is TRBJ2-7 and V is TRBV29-1; a weak D match, TRBD1 (5 bases). The CDR3 spans 13 residues. V was trimmed by 2 bases and J by 3 bases, leaving 11 bases between them. Germline CDR1 reads SQVTM; CDR2 reads ANQGSEA.

V usage is TRBV6-1 and J usage is TRBJ2-7; D is undetermined. Deletions cut 4 bases from V and 3 bases from J, with 10 bases between. Germline-derived CDR1 and CDR2 are MNHNS and SASEGT. The CDR3 covers 13 residues. The chain's CDR3 is CASSVRQYYEQYV. CDR3 DNA sequence: TGTGCCAGCAGTGTGAGGCAGTACTACGAGCAGTACGTC.